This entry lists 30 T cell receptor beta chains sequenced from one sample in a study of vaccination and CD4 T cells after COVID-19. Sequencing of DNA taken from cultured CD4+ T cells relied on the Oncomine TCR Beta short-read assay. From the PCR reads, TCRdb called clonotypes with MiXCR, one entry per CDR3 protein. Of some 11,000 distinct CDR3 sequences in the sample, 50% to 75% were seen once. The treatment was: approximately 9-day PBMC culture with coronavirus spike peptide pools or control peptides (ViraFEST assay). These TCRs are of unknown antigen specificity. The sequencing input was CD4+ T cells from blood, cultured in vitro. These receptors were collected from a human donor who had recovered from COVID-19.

CDR3 residues: CASSFSQGTGSPLHF. The DNA of the CDR3 is TGTGCCAGCAGTTTTAGTCAGGGAACGGGTTCACCCCTCCACTTT. The chain carries TRBV27 and TRBJ1-6; D is perhaps TRBD1 (5 bases). The germline V and J ends were trimmed by 3 bases and 9 bases, with 15 bases remaining between them. This CDR3 is built from 15 residues. Germline loops: CDR1 MNHEY, CDR2 SMNVEV (reference sequence).

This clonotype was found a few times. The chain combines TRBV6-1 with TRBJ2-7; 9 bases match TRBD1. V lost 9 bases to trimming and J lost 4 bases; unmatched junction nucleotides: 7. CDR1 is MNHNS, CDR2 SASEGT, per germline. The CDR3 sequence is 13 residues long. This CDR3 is CASRQGVGYEQYF. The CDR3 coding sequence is TGTGCCAGTCGACAGGGGGTCGGGTACGAGCAGTACTTC.

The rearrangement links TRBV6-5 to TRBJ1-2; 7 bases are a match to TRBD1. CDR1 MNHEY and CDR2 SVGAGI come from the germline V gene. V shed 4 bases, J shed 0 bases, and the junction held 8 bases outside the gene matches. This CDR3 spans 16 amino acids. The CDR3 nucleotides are TGTGCCAGCAGTTTCGCCGGGGACAGAGCTAACTATGGCTACACCTTC. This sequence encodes CASSFAGDRANYGYTF.

The CDR3 loop reads CSARVLGANTGELFF. CDR3 nucleotide sequence: TGCAGTGCTAGAGTATTGGGGGCGAACACCGGGGAGCTGTTTTTT. The chain uses TRBV20-1 and TRBJ2-2, with D possibly being TRBD1 or TRBD2 (5 bases each). The CDR3 extends over 15 amino acids. V lost 1 base to trimming and J lost 0 bases, with 9 bases between them. The germline CDR1 and CDR2 sequences are DFQATT and SNEGSKA (reference sequence).

The CDR3 region has the DNA TGTGCCAGCACCGTATATAGCAATCAGCCCCAGCATTTT. It encodes CASTVYSNQPQHF. This chain links TRBV12-3 or TRBV12-4 with TRBJ1-5; no reliable D call. The CDR3 has 13 amino acids. Trimming left V 7 bases short and J 0 bases short, with 7 bases between.

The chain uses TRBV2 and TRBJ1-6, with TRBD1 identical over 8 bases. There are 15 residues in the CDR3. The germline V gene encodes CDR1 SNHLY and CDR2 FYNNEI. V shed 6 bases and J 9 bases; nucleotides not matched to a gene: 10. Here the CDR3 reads CASRGNQGASSPLHF. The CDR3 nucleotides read TGTGCCAGCAGGGGAAACCAGGGGGCTAGTTCACCCCTCCACTTT.

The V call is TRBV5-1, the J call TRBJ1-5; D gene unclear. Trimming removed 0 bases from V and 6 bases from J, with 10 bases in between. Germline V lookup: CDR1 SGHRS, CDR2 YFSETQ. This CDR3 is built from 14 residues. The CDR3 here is CASSLAGGGQPQHF. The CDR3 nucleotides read TGCGCCAGCAGCTTGGCCGGTGGAGGTCAGCCCCAGCATTTT.

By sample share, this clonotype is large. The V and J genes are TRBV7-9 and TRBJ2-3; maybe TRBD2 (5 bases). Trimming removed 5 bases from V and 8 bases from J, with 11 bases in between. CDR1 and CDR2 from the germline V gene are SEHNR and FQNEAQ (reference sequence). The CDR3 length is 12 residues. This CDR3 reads CASSDTSGTQYF. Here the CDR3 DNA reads TGTGCCAGCAGCGACACTAGTGGTACGCAGTATTTT.

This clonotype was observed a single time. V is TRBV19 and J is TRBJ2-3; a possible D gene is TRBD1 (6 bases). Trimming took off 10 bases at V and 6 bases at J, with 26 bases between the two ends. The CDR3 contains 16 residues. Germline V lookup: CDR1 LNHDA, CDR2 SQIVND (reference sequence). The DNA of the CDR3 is TGTGCCACCTCAGGGGACGGACACCCCTCCGTCGATACGCAGTATTTT. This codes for CATSGDGHPSVDTQYF.

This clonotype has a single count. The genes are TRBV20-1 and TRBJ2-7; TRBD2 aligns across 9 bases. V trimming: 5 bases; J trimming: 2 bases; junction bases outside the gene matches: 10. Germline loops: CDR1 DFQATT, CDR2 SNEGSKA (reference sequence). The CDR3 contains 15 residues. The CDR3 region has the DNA TGCAGTGCTCCTCCTATGGAGCGGGGGGCCTACGAGCAGTACTTC. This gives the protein CSAPPMERGAYEQYF.

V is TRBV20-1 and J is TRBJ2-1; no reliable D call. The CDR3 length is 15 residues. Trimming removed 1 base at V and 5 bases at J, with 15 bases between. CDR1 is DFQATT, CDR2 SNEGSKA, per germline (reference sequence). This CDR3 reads CSARVGLVWDNEQFF. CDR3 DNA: TGCAGTGCTAGAGTTGGGCTAGTCTGGGACAATGAGCAGTTCTTC.

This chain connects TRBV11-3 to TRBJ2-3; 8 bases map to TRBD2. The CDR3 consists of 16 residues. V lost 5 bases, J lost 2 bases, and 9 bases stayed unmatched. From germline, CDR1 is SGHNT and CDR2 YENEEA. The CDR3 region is CASSPGLREATDTQYF. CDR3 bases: TGTGCCAGCAGCCCCGGGTTGCGGGAGGCCACAGATACGCAGTATTTT.

CDR3 in amino acids: CATSDGRQGANEQFF. CDR3 coding DNA: TGTGCCACCAGTGATGGGAGGCAGGGGGCTAATGAGCAGTTCTTC. The chain joins TRBV24-1 to TRBJ2-1; TRBD1 matches 8 bases. With 3 bases clipped from V and 7 bases from J, the junction kept 7 bases outside the gene matches. This CDR3 has 15 residues. CDR1 is KGHDR, CDR2 SFDVKD, per germline.

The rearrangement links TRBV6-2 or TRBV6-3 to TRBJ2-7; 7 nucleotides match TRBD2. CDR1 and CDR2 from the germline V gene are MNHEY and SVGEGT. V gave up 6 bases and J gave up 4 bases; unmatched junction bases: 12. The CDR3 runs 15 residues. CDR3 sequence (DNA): TGTGCCAGCAGCGCGGCGTACTCTAGCGGATACGAGCAGTACTTC. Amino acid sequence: CASSAAYSSGYEQYF.

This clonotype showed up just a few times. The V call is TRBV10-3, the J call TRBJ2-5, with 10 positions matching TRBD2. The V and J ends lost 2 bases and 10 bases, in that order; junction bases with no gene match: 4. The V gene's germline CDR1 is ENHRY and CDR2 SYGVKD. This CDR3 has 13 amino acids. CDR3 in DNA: TGTGCCATCAGTGAGCTAGCGGGAGAGGTCCAGTACTTC. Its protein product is CAISELAGEVQYF.

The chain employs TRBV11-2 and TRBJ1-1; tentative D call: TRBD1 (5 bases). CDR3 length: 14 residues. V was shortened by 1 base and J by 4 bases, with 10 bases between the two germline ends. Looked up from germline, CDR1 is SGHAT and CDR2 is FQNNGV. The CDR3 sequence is CASSLGRGRTEAFF. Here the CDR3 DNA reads TGTGCCAGCAGCTTAGGAAGGGGTCGCACTGAAGCTTTCTTT.

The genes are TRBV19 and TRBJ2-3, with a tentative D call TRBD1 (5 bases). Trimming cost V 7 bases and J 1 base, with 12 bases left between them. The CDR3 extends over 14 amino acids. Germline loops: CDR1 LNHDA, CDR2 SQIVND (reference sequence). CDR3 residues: CASNTGGGTDTQYF. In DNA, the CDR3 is TGTGCCAGTAATACAGGTGGTGGCACAGATACGCAGTATTTT.

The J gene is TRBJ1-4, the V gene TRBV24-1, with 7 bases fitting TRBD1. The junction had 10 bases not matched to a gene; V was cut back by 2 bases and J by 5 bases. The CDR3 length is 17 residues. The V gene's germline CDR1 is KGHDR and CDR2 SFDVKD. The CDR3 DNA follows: TGTGCCACCAGTGATTCTCCCAGGGGGAGAGGGAATGAAAAACTGTTTTTT. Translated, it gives CATSDSPRGRGNEKLFF.

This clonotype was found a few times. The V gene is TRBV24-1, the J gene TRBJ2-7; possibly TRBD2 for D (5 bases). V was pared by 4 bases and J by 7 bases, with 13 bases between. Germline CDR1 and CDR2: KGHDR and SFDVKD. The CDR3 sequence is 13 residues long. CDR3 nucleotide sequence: TGTGCCACCAGTGAGAGACGGGAAAGTGAGCAGTACTTC. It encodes CATSERRESEQYF.

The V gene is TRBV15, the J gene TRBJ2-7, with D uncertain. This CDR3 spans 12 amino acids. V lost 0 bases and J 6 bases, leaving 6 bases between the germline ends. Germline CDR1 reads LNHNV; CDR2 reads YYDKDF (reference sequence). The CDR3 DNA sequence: TGTGCCACCAGCAGAGAGTGGAGCGAGCAGTACTTC. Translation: CATSREWSEQYF. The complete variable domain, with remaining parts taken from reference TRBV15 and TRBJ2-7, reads DAMVIQNPRYQVTQFGKPVTLSCSQTLNHNVMYWYQQKSSQAPKLLFHYYDKDFNNEADTPDNFQSRRPNTSFCFLDIRSPGLGDTAMYLCATSREWSEQYFGPGTRLTVT.

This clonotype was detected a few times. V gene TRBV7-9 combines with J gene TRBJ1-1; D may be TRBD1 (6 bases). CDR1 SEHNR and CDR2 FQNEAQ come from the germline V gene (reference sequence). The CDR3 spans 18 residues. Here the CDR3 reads CAQPPQTGSYAMNTEAFF. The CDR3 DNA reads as TGTGCGCAGCCCCCACAAACAGGGTCGTATGCCATGAACACTGAAGCTTTCTTT.

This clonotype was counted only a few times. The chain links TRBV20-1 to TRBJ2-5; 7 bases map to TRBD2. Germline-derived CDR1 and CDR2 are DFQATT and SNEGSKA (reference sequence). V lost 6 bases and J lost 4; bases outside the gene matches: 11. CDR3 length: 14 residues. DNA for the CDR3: TGCAGTGCCCCCCAGCGGGATAAAGGAGAGACCCAGTACTTC. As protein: CSAPQRDKGETQYF.

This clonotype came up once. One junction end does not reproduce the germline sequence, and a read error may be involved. The CDR3 reads CSPRAEIQETQYF. The CDR3 DNA sequence: TGCAGTCCTAGAGCAGAAATCCAAGAGACCCAGTACTTC. The chain carries TRBV20-1 and TRBJ2-5, with D unclear. Germline V CDR1 and CDR2: DFQATT, SNEGSKA (reference sequence). The CDR3 is made up of 13 amino acids.

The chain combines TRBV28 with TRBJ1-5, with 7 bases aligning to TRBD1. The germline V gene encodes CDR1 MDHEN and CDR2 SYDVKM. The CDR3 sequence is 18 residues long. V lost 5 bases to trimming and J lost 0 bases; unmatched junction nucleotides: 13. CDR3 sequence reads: CASSPGGTVDYSNQPQHF. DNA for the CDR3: TGTGCCAGCAGTCCGGGGGGGACAGTCGATTATAGCAATCAGCCCCAGCATTTT.

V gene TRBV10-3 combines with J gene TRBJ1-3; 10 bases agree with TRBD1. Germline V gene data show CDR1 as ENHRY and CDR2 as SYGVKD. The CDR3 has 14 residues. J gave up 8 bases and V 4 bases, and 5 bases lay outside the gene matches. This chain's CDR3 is CAISGTGQGYTIYF. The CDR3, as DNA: TGTGCCATCAGTGGTACGGGACAGGGGTACACCATATATTTT.

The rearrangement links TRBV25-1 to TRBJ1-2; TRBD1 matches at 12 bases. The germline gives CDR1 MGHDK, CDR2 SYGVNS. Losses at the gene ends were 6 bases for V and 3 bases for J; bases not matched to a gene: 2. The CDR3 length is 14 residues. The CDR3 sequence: CASRGTGGDYGYTF. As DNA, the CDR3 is TGTGCCAGCAGAGGGACAGGGGGCGACTATGGCTACACCTTC.

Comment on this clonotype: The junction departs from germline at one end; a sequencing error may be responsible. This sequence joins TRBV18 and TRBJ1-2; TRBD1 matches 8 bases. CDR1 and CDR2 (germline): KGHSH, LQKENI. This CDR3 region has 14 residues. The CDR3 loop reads CVSSPGGEDYGYTF. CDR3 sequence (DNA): TGTGTCAGCTCACCAGGGGGCGAGGACTATGGCTACACCTTC.

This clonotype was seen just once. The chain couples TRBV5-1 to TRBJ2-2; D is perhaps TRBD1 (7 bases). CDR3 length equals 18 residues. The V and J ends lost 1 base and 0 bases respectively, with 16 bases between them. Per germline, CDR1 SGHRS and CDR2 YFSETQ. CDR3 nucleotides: TGCGCCAGCAGCTTGAGTGGCAGGGGGGATCCGAACACCGGGGAGCTGTTTTTT. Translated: CASSLSGRGDPNTGELFF.

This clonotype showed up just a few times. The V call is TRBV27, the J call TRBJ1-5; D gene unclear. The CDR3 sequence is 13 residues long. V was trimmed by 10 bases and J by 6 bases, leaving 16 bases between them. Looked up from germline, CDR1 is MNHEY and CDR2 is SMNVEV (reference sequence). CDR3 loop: CATAAGKGQPQHF. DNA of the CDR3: TGTGCCACAGCGGCCGGGAAGGGTCAGCCCCAGCATTTT.

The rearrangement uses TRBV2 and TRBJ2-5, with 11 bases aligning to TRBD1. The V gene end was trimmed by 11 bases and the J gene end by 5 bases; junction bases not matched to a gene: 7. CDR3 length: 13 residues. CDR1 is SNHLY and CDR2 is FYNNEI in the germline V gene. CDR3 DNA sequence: TGTGCCGGGTGGACAGGGGGCAGGGAGACCCAGTACTTC. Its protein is CAGWTGGRETQYF.